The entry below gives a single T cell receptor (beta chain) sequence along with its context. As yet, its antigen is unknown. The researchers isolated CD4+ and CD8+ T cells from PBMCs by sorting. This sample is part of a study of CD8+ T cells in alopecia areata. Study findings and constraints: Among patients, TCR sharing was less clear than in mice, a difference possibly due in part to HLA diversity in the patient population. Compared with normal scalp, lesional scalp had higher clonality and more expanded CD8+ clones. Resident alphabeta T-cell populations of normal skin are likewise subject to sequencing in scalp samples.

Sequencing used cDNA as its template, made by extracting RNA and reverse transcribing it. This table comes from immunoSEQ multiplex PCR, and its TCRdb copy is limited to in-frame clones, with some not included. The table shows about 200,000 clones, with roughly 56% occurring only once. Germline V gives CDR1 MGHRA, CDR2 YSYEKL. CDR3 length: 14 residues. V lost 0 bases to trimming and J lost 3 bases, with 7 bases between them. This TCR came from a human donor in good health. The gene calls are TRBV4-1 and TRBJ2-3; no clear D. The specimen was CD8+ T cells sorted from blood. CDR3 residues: CASSQDVATDTQYF. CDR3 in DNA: TGCGCCAGCAGCCAAGATGTCGCGACAGATACGCAGTATTTT.